A single sample gave rise to the 30 T cell receptor beta chains below, sequenced in a study of shared clonotypes between healthy human individuals. Assay: immunoSEQ multiplex PCR; the TCRdb copy retains only in-frame clones and omits some. The profile shows about 1.5 million clones, 95% to 99% of them singletons. The specimen was naive CD4+ T cells sorted from blood. Subset noted: CD45RA+ positively selected. Receptor source: a man aged 30-40 years in good health.

This chain uses TRBV6-1 with TRBJ2-7; unclear D gene. Germline V CDR1 and CDR2: MNHNS, SASEGT. V was pared by 6 bases and J by 3 bases, with 9 bases between. CDR3 length: 12 amino acids. CDR3 in DNA: TGTGCCAGCAGCGGACCCTTCTACGAGCAGTACTTC. This sequence encodes CASSGPFYEQYF.

The rearrangement joins TRBV7-2 to TRBJ1-1; 7 bases fit TRBD1. The CDR3 consists of 13 residues. Per germline, CDR1 SGHTA and CDR2 FQGNSA. Trimming at V came to 3 bases and at J to 11 bases, leaving 9 bases not matched to a gene. The CDR3 sequence is CASSLYRGGDAFF. In nucleotides, the CDR3 is TGTGCCAGCAGCTTGTACAGGGGAGGAGATGCTTTCTTT.

The V call is TRBV11-2, the J call TRBJ2-1, with TRBD1 as a possible D gene (5 bases). CDR3 length: 16 residues. The ends were cut back, 6 bases at V and 3 bases at J, with 18 bases in the middle. Looked up from germline, CDR1 is SGHAT and CDR2 is FQNNGV. CDR3 in DNA: TGTGCCAGCAGAAGGGCAGGGATTACTATCTACAATGAGCAGTTCTTC. Translated, it gives CASRRAGITIYNEQFF.

V and J are TRBV25-1 and TRBJ2-3, with D hard to call. CDR3 length: 15 residues. Germline loops: CDR1 MGHDK, CDR2 SYGVNS. Trimming removed 4 bases at V and 2 bases at J, with 13 bases between. CDR3 loop: CASSAGPAVTDTQYF. In nucleotides, the CDR3 is TGTGCCAGCAGTGCCGGCCCCGCGGTCACAGATACGCAGTATTTT.

This clone was observed once. The V gene is TRBV10-3, the J gene TRBJ1-2, with D unresolved. This CDR3 region has 14 residues. V lost 7 bases and J lost 4, with 16 bases in between. The germline V gene encodes CDR1 ENHRY and CDR2 SYGVKD. In DNA, the CDR3 is TGTGCCATCAATGAACGAGAGGGCATCTATGGCTACACCTTC. Translating it yields CAINEREGIYGYTF.

This rearrangement joins TRBV6-6 to TRBJ2-2; no clear D. Germline V gene data show CDR1 as MNHNY and CDR2 as SVGAGI (reference sequence). The CDR3 loop spans 12 amino acids. V gave up 5 bases and J gave up 8 bases, with 9 bases separating them. DNA for the CDR3: TGTGCCAGCAGTCCGGCTCGGGGGGAGCTGTTTTTT. Translating it yields CASSPARGELFF.

J is TRBJ2-7 and V is TRBV27; 8 bases map to TRBD2. Germline V gene data show CDR1 as MNHEY and CDR2 as SMNVEV (reference sequence). After removal of 0 bases from V and 0 bases from J, the junction contained 1 base not matched to a gene. The CDR3 has 15 residues. CDR3 DNA: TGTGCCAGCAGTTTATCCAGCGGGAGCTCCTACGAGCAGTACTTC. Its protein product is CASSLSSGSSYEQYF.

The rearrangement links TRBV25-1 to TRBJ2-7; D may be TRBD1 (6 bases). The germline V gene encodes CDR1 MGHDK and CDR2 SYGVNS. The CDR3 loop spans 14 amino acids. V was clipped by 8 bases and J by 3 bases, with 17 bases between them. The DNA for the CDR3 is TGTGCCAGCGAACCTTTGGGACAAAGCTACGAGCAGTACTTC. It specifies CASEPLGQSYEQYF.

V and J are TRBV19 and TRBJ1-2; unclear D gene. The V end was cut by 5 bases, the J end by 8 bases, with 12 bases between. The CDR3 extends over 12 amino acids. The germline CDR1 and CDR2 sequences are LNHDA and SQIVND (reference sequence). CDR3 loop: CASSASRSGYTF. CDR3 nucleotides: TGTGCCAGTAGTGCTAGCAGGAGCGGCTACACCTTC.

This clone was recorded only once. The V gene is TRBV5-1, the J gene TRBJ2-7; D possibly matches TRBD1 or TRBD2 (5 bases each). CDR3 length equals 14 residues. With 0 bases removed from V and 2 bases from J, the gap between germline ends came to 9 bases. Germline V lookup: CDR1 SGHRS, CDR2 YFSETQ. CDR3 DNA: TGCGCCAGCAGCTTGGGGGGGATCACCTACGAGCAGTACTTC. Translation: CASSLGGITYEQYF.

The chain joins TRBV10-2 to TRBJ2-1; 10 bases are shared with TRBD1. The germline V gene encodes CDR1 WSHSY and CDR2 SAAADI. Losses at the gene ends were 8 bases for V and 4 bases for J; bases not matched to a gene: 17. The CDR3 has 18 residues. CDR3 loop: CASQDRGGSWAPYNEQFF. The CDR3 bases are TGCGCCAGCCAGGACAGGGGGGGATCTTGGGCACCATACAATGAGCAGTTCTTC.

This chain connects TRBV5-3 to TRBJ1-4, with a possible D match to TRBD1 (6 bases). TRBV5-3 carries the ORF label, with uncertain function. V was clipped by 2 bases and J by 7 bases, with 21 bases between them. The CDR3 extends over 17 amino acids. CDR3 sequence (DNA): TGTGCCAGAAGCTTAAATAGGCTTCACAGGGTTGGTGAAAAACTGTTTTTT. Encoded protein: CARSLNRLHRVGEKLFF.

CDR3 sequence (DNA): TGTGCCTGGACCCCAGGGTTTTCCAGTGGGGTCCACACCTTC. Protein product: CAWTPGFSSGVHTF. The V and J genes are TRBV30 and TRBJ1-2; possibly TRBD1 for D (5 bases). Germline CDR1 and CDR2: GTSNPN and SVGIG (reference sequence). The CDR3 is 14 amino acids. Trimming removed 4 bases at V and 12 bases at J, with 24 bases between. Full variable domain (remainder filled in from reference TRBV30 and TRBJ1-2): SQTIHQWPATLVQPVGSPLSLECTVEGTSNPNLYWYRQAAGRGLQLLFYSVGIGQISSEVPQNLSASRPQDRQFILSSKKLLLSDSGFYLCAWTPGFSSGVHTFGSGTRLTVV.

J is TRBJ2-1 and V is TRBV15, with TRBD2 matching over 8 bases. The CDR3 has 15 amino acids. With V trimmed by 7 bases and J by 10 bases, 15 bases remained unmatched. Germline lookup yields CDR1 LNHNV and CDR2 YYDKDF (reference sequence). The DNA of the CDR3 is TGTGCCACCACTCCCGGGACTAGTAGCCGCAACGAGCAGTTCTTC. Translation gives CATTPGTSSRNEQFF.

The J gene is TRBJ2-5, the V gene TRBV7-2, with D tentatively TRBD2 (7 bases). V was trimmed by 2 bases and J by 4 bases, leaving 14 bases between them. The CDR3 is 15 residues long. The germline CDR1 and CDR2 sequences are SGHTA and FQGNSA. The CDR3 DNA sequence: TGTGCCAGCAGCTTAAGGGGGGGAGCTGTAGAGACCCAGTACTTC. Translated, it gives CASSLRGGAVETQYF.

The V gene is TRBV18, the J gene TRBJ2-7; the D gene is possibly TRBD2 (5 bases). The CDR3 contains 15 residues. V dropped 2 bases and J dropped 2 bases, with 13 bases sitting between them. Germline-derived CDR1 and CDR2 are KGHSH and LQKENI. CDR3 protein: CASSPKIASPYEQYF. In DNA form, the CDR3 reads TGTGCCAGCTCACCAAAGATAGCGTCGCCCTACGAGCAGTACTTC.

The rearrangement joins TRBV5-4 to TRBJ2-3; 7 bases line up with TRBD1. Germline loops: CDR1 SGHNT, CDR2 YYREEE (reference sequence). The CDR3 is 15 residues long. J lost 0 bases, V lost 4 bases, and 5 bases had no gene match. For the CDR3, the DNA is TGTGCCAGCAGCCCCGGGACAGTCAGCACAGATACGCAGTATTTT. Protein: CASSPGTVSTDTQYF.

The rearrangement uses TRBV7-2 and TRBJ1-5; D perhaps matches TRBD1 (6 bases). CDR3 length: 14 amino acids. The V end was cut by 1 base, the J end by 6 bases, with 10 bases between. Germline V gene sequence: CDR1 SGHTA, CDR2 FQGNSA. CDR3 loop: CASSLDRVLQPQHF. Here the CDR3 DNA reads TGTGCCAGCAGCTTAGACAGGGTGCTTCAGCCCCAGCATTTT.

V is TRBV4-1 and J is TRBJ2-3, with 16 positions matching TRBD2. The CDR3 has 18 residues. Trimming at V came to 1 base and at J to 4 bases, leaving 5 bases not matched to a gene. The germline CDR1 and CDR2 sequences are MGHRA and YSYEKL. CDR3 DNA sequence: TGCGCCAGCAGCCAAGGGGGACTAGCGGGAGGGAAGGCAGATACGCAGTATTTT. Amino acids: CASSQGGLAGGKADTQYF.

The chain links TRBV29-1 to TRBJ1-4; 7 nucleotides match TRBD1. Germline V CDR1 and CDR2: SQVTM, ANQGSEA. J gave up 0 bases and V 6 bases, and 7 bases lay outside the gene matches. The CDR3 covers 15 residues. The CDR3 loop reads CSVAGTEATNEKLFF. The DNA for the CDR3 is TGCAGCGTGGCCGGGACAGAAGCAACTAATGAAAAACTGTTTTTT.

This rearrangement joins TRBV7-2 to TRBJ1-5; D possibly corresponds to TRBD1 (6 bases). CDR3 length equals 13 residues. Germline-derived CDR1 and CDR2 are SGHTA and FQGNSA. Trimming removed 2 bases from V and 6 bases from J, with 8 bases in between. The CDR3 DNA follows: TGTGCCAGCAGCTTAACAGGGCCTCAGCCCCAGCATTTT. Translation: CASSLTGPQPQHF.

This clone appeared once. In the same sample, other DNA sequences code for this CDR3. The chain employs TRBV2 and TRBJ1-5; a weak D match, TRBD1 (6 bases). There are 15 residues in the CDR3. The V end lost 6 bases, the J end lost 5 bases, and 17 bases lay between the germline ends. CDR1 is SNHLY, CDR2 FYNNEI, per germline. CDR3 bases: TGTGCCAGCAGCCCACCGGGACAAATTTATCAGCCCCAGCATTTT. It encodes CASSPPGQIYQPQHF.

A note on this clone: The identical CDR3 is also encoded by other nucleotide sequences in the sample. The J gene is TRBJ2-5, the V gene TRBV6-1, with a tentative D call TRBD1 (6 bases). The CDR3 is made up of 14 amino acids. The V gene lost 1 base and the J gene lost 5 bases, with 11 bases spanning the gap. CDR1 MNHNS and CDR2 SASEGT come from the germline V gene. As DNA, the CDR3 is TGTGCCAGCAGTGAAGACAGGGTCAGGGAGACCCAGTACTTC. Translated: CASSEDRVRETQYF.

CDR3 bases: TGTGCCATCAGTGAAATAGGGGGGGGCGAGCAGTACTTC. Protein sequence: CAISEIGGGEQYF. J is TRBJ2-7 and V is TRBV10-3; D is perhaps TRBD2 (7 bases). CDR1 is ENHRY, CDR2 SYGVKD, per germline. This CDR3 has 13 residues. Trimming stripped 3 bases from V and 6 bases from J, with 12 bases between.

This clone has a single count. This chain links TRBV30 with TRBJ2-5; possibly TRBD1 for D (5 bases). The CDR3 consists of 15 residues. Germline lookup yields CDR1 GTSNPN and CDR2 SVGIG (reference sequence). V lost 3 bases to trimming and J lost 5 bases, with 19 bases between them. In nucleotides, the CDR3 is TGTGCCTGGAGGGATATTGGCAGGGTTGGGGAGACCCAGTACTTC. Its protein is CAWRDIGRVGETQYF.

The V gene is TRBV27, the J gene TRBJ2-1; D gene unclear. With 0 bases removed from V and 9 bases from J, the gap between germline ends came to 9 bases. The germline gives CDR1 MNHEY, CDR2 SMNVEV (reference sequence). CDR3 length equals 13 residues. The DNA of the CDR3 is TGTGCCAGCAGTTTATCCCGTGCCACTGAGCAGTTCTTC. Amino acids: CASSLSRATEQFF.

The chain has TRBV7-2 and TRBJ2-3; the D gene could be TRBD1 or TRBD2 (5 bases each). The V end was cut by 5 bases, the J end by 0 bases, with 12 bases between. Germline CDR1 SGHTA, CDR2 FQGNSA. This CDR3 contains 15 residues. CDR3 DNA: TGTGCCAGCAGCCCGAGGGGCGGGAGCACAGATACGCAGTATTTT. Protein product: CASSPRGGSTDTQYF.

V and J are TRBV14 and TRBJ1-4; D perhaps matches TRBD1 (5 bases). Trimming shortened V by 1 base and J by 3 bases, and 12 bases separated the two germline ends. Germline assignment: CDR1 SGHDN and CDR2 FVKESK. The CDR3 consists of 16 residues. The CDR3 DNA sequence: TGTGCCAGCAGCCAAGGGGGGAATGCAGCTAATGAAAAACTGTTTTTT. Protein sequence: CASSQGGNAANEKLFF.

The V call is TRBV5-4, the J call TRBJ2-1; D is tentatively TRBD1 or TRBD2 (5 bases each). Looked up from germline, CDR1 is SGHNT and CDR2 is YYREEE (reference sequence). The CDR3 is 14 amino acids. V was pared by 7 bases and J by 8 bases, with 19 bases between. The CDR3 region is CASCWDLDDHEQFF. CDR3 nucleotides: TGTGCCAGCTGCTGGGACCTGGACGATCATGAGCAGTTCTTC.

V and J are TRBV27 and TRBJ2-7; D possibly corresponds to TRBD2 (6 bases). Germline CDR1 and CDR2: MNHEY and SMNVEV (reference sequence). This CDR3 spans 13 amino acids. V was pared by 5 bases and J by 2 bases, with 10 bases between. CDR3 DNA sequence: TGTGCCAGCAGTAGGGACTTCCCCTACGAGCAGTACTTC. It encodes CASSRDFPYEQYF.